This TCR beta chain stems from a study of early T cells in non-severe SARS-CoV-2 infection. Losses at the gene ends were 3 bases for V and 6 bases for J; bases not matched to a gene: 4. In germline, CDR1 is DFQATT, CDR2 SNEGSKA (reference sequence). The length of the CDR3 is 12 residues. In the library, individual cDNA molecules carried attached unique molecular identifiers. TCRdb independently ran MiXCR on the 5' RACE reads; one entry per CDR3 protein. The sample records tens of thousands of distinct CDR3 sequences, approximately 10% being singletons. This clonotype was picked up a small number of times.

The material was whole blood, obtained at baseline. This clonotype was obtained from an adult who was a healthcare worker with PCR-confirmed SARS-CoV-2 infection or an uninfected control (not recorded which). This chain links TRBV20-1 with TRBJ2-7; TRBD2 agrees at 8 bases. CDR3 sequence (DNA): TGCAGTGCTAGTCGGGGGGGCCTCGAGCAGTACTTC. Amino acids: CSASRGGLEQYF.